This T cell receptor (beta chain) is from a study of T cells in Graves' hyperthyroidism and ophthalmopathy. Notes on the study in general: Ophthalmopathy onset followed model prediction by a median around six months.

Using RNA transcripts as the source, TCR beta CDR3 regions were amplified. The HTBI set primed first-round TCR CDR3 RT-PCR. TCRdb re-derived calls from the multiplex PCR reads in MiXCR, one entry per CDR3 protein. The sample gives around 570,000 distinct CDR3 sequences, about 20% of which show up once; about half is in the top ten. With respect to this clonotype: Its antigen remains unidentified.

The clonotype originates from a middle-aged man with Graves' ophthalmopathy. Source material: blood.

For the CDR3, the DNA is TGTGCCAGCAGTGCGGGCAGGGGCGAGTATACGCAGTATTTT. It translates to CASSAGRGEYTQYF. The chain is built from TRBV6-1 and TRBJ2-3; the D gene is possibly TRBD1 (6 bases). V lost 4 bases and J lost 7, with 15 bases in between. The germline V gene encodes CDR1 MNHNS and CDR2 SASEGT. The CDR3 length is 14 residues.